This TCR beta chain originates from a study of CD4 T cells in relation to SARS-CoV-2 and coronaviruses. Trimming left V 5 bases short and J 6 bases short, with 14 bases between. The CDR3 consists of 13 residues. Germline V gene lookup returns CDR1 GTSNPN and CDR2 SVGIG (reference sequence). TCRdb's table, derived via immunoSEQ multiplex PCR, lists solely in-frame clones and lacks some. The sample shows about 59,000 clones, about nine tenths of them seen only once. The unexposed donors gave CD4+ T cells in about 2010-2019, prior to COVID-19. The sample was memory CD4+ T cells from PBMCs. The origin of this receptor is a human donor in good health. This chain connects TRBV30 to TRBJ2-1; D ambiguous. In nucleotides, the CDR3 is TGTGCCTGGTCTGGTTTCCGGTTCAATGAGCAGTTCTTC. Its protein product is CAWSGFRFNEQFF. The variable domain in full, completed from reference TRBV30 and TRBJ2-1, reads SQTIHQWPATLVQPVGSPLSLECTVEGTSNPNLYWYRQAAGRGLQLLFYSVGIGQISSEVPQNLSASRPQDRQFILSSKKLLLSDSGFYLCAWSGFRFNEQFFGPGTRLTVL.